This T cell receptor beta chain was observed in a study of blood T cell repertoires in COVID-19. The overall study: The samples span acute and convalescent COVID-19 from the United States, Italy and Spain.

Assay used: immunoSEQ multiplex PCR; TCRdb lists only in-frame clones, some missing. The sample holds under 30,000 clones, 60% to 80% seen once. Trimming took 5 bases from V and 4 from J; bases not matched to a gene: 12. The CDR3 sequence is 18 residues long. Germline values: CDR1 MDHEN, CDR2 SYDVKM. This sequence originates from a woman in her 70s with acute or convalescent COVID-19. The sequencing input was peripheral blood. The V and J genes are TRBV28 and TRBJ2-7, with TRBD2 matching over 15 bases. CDR3 DNA sequence: TGTGCCAGCAGTCGACGGACCGGGACTAGCGGGAGGTTGTACGAGCAGTACTTC. Protein product: CASSRRTGTSGRLYEQYF.